The rows below give T cell receptor beta chains drawn from one sample of a study of control samples from healthy donors and cancer patients. Here immunoSEQ multiplex PCR was the method, and the copy in TCRdb shows in-frame clones only, minus some. The data contain around 250,000 clones, more than 65% of them singletons. Sequenced input: PBMCs. These TCRs come from a woman in her fifties or sixties with lung cancer. The CDR3 runs from the conserved cysteine through the conserved F or W. D genes are given only for firm matches. Some rows have no size entry. The others give once, few or many, or a class for an expanded clone.

d_gene	j_gene	abundance	v_gene	CDR3aa	CDR3nt
-	TRBJ2-7	-	TRBV23-1	CASPGGDSSLEQYF	TGCGCCAGCCCGGGAGGGGACAGTTCCCTCGAGCAGTACTTC
TRBD1	TRBJ2-7	once	TRBV5-1	CASSLDPPGTASYEQYF	TGCGCCAGCAGCTTGGACCCACCCGGGACAGCCTCCTACGAGCAGTACTTC
-	TRBJ1-2	-	TRBV27	CASGGLGLGGYTF	TGTGCCAGCGGGGGCCTGGGGCTGGGCGGCTACACCTTC
-	TRBJ1-4	-	TRBV6-4	CASSDSHGPNEKLFF	TGTGCCAGCAGTGACTCGCACGGACCAAACGAAAAACTGTTTTTT
TRBD2	TRBJ2-1	-	TRBV6-4	CASSPLLRESGEQFF	TGTGCCAGCAGTCCCCTTTTGCGGGAGTCGGGTGAGCAGTTCTTC
-	TRBJ1-2	-	TRBV4-1	CASSQEGDVYGYTF	TGCGCCAGCAGCCAAGAGGGGGATGTTTATGGCTACACCTTC
-	TRBJ1-1	-	TRBV5-1	CASSFTAGDTEAFF	TGCGCCAGCAGCTTCACAGCAGGGGACACTGAAGCTTTCTTT
-	TRBJ1-4	-	TRBV20-1	CSARLGEKLFF	TGCAGTGCCAGATTGGGGGAAAAACTGTTTTTT
TRBD2	TRBJ2-2	once	TRBV9	CASSVGTSPTGELFF	TGTGCCAGCAGCGTAGGGACTAGTCCCACCGGGGAGCTGTTTTTT
-	TRBJ1-3	-	TRBV3-1/TRBV3-2	CAASESSGNTIYF	TGTGCCGCTAGTGAAAGCTCTGGAAACACCATATATTTT
-	TRBJ2-3	-	TRBV6-1	CASSDQGNIGDTQYF	TGTGCCAGCAGTGATCAGGGTAATATCGGGGATACGCAGTATTTT
TRBD2	TRBJ2-1	-	TRBV20-1	CSGGSYNEQFF	TGCAGCGGCGGGAGCTACAATGAGCAGTTCTTC
TRBD2	TRBJ2-1	-	TRBV7-3	CASSLIGGRGSYNEQFF	TGTGCCAGCAGCTTAATCGGCGGGAGGGGGTCCTACAATGAGCAGTTCTTC
TRBD1	TRBJ1-6	-	TRBV7-3	CASSLDRGYSPLHF	TGTGCCAGCAGCTTAGACAGGGGTTATTCACCCCTCCACTTT
TRBD1	TRBJ1-1	-	TRBV7-9	CASSLYSATGVGEAF	TGTGCCAGCAGCTTATATTCCGCGACAGGGGTAGGGGAAGCCTTT
TRBD1	TRBJ2-3	-	TRBV9	CASSGGQGSDTQYF	TGTGCCAGCAGCGGGGGACAGGGCTCAGATACGCAGTATTTT
-	TRBJ2-5	-	TRBV5-1	CASSLGTQQETQYF	TGCGCCAGCAGCCTGGGCACCCAGCAAGAGACCCAGTACTTC
TRBD1	TRBJ1-3	once	TRBV7-8	CASSGLGGFLDTIYF	TGTGCCAGCAGCGGACTAGGGGGCTTTCTAGACACCATATATTTT
-	TRBJ2-6	-	TRBV28	CASGAMGLSGANVLTF	TGTGCCAGCGGCGCAATGGGTCTCTCTGGGGCCAACGTCCTGACTTTC
-	TRBJ1-6	-	TRBV5-1	CASSSSTQGRSPLHF	TGCGCCAGCAGCTCAAGCACACAGGGCCGTTCACCCCTCCACTTT
TRBD2	TRBJ2-7	-	TRBV28	CATKLGGAYEQYF	TGTGCCACTAAGTTGGGAGGGGCCTACGAGCAGTACTTC
-	TRBJ2-7	-	TRBV20-1	CSGGRGEQYF	TGCAGTGGAGGACGGGGCGAGCAGTACTTC
TRBD1	TRBJ2-2	-	TRBV6-6	CASRDRVPGELFF	TGTGCCAGCAGGGACAGGGTTCCCGGGGAGCTGTTTTTT
TRBD1	TRBJ1-1	once	TRBV10-3	CATREGQGLIMNTEAFF	TGTGCCACCCGAGAGGGACAGGGGTTGATCATGAACACTGAAGCTTTCTTT
TRBD1	TRBJ2-7	-	TRBV5-1	CASSLAGTGVNEQYF	TGCGCCAGCAGCTTGGCGGGGACAGGGGTCAACGAGCAGTACTTC
-	TRBJ2-2	once	TRBV11-2	CASSLVRNTGELFF	TGTGCCAGCAGCTTAGTAAGGAACACCGGGGAGCTGTTTTTT